The clone carrying this T cell receptor (beta chain) was counted between two and nine times. Its target is not known. The Oncomine TCR Beta short-read assay was applied to DNA of cultured CD4+ T cells. Each CDR3 protein gets one entry after TCRdb re-called the PCR reads with MiXCR. The repertoire has over 14,000 distinct CDR3 sequences, 73% of them found once; the top ten carry roughly a tenth. This record belongs to a study of vaccination and CD4 T cells after COVID-19. The length of the CDR3 is 14 residues. Germline loops: CDR1 SNHLY, CDR2 FYNNEI. V lost 3 bases and J lost 6, with 14 bases in between. Treatment indicated: roughly 11-day PBMC culture with coronavirus spike peptide pools or control peptides (ViraFEST assay).

The J gene is TRBJ1-1, the V gene TRBV2, with D possibly being TRBD1 (5 bases). Sample: CD4+ T cells from blood, cultured in vitro. The clonotype comes from a human donor who had recovered from COVID-19. The CDR3 region has the DNA TGTGCCAGCAGTGATTGGCTTCTGGGGGCTGAAGCTTTCTTT. This encodes CASSDWLLGAEAFF. The full variable domain, completed using reference TRBV2 and TRBJ1-1, is EPEVTQTPSHQVTQMGQEVILRCVPISNHLYFYWYRQILGQKVEFLVSFYNNEISEKSEIFDDQFSVERPDGSNFTLKIRSTKLEDSAMYFCASSDWLLGAEAFFGQGTRLTVV.